A selection of T cell receptor beta chains follows, all from one sample in a study of post-analysis software for immune sequencing data. TCRdb redid the calling of the PCR reads with MiXCR, one entry per CDR3 protein. The sample has about 810,000 distinct CDR3 sequences, around 50% seen once. The sequenced sample consisted of blood. These receptors were taken from a girl between 10 and 17 years old with multiple sclerosis. Each CDR3 is given with its conserved first and last residue. A D gene is named only where the DNA matches it firmly. The size of a clone is reported for some rows only, either as once, few or many, or as a class for expanded clones.

J | length | size | D | V | DNA | CDR3
TRBJ1-1 | 13 | NA | NA | TRBV29-1 | TGCAGCGCCATAGTGGGGGCTTCGGGTGAAGCTTTCTTT | CSAIVGASGEAFF
TRBJ1-5 | 12 | NA | NA | TRBV20-1 | TGCAGTGCATATTCCGGGGATCGGCCCCAGCATTTT | CSAYSGDRPQHF
TRBJ2-1 | 12 | NA | NA | TRBV29-1 | TGCAGCGTTGAAAGGGGGAGGGGGGAGCAGTTCTTC | CSVERGRGEQFF
TRBJ2-1 | 16 | once | NA | TRBV7-8 | TGTGCCAGCAGCTTAGGCTTCGGGCAGGGTGAAAATGAGCAGTTCTTC | CASSLGFGQGENEQFF
TRBJ2-1 | 14 | NA | NA | TRBV4-1 | TGCGCCAGCAGCCAAAAAAGTCCCCTCAATGAGCAGTTCTTC | CASSQKSPLNEQFF
TRBJ2-1 | 13 | NA | NA | TRBV4-2 | TGTGCCAGCAGCCAAGAACACCCCCATGAGCAGTTCTTC | CASSQEHPHEQFF
TRBJ1-5 | 14 | NA | NA | TRBV12-3/TRBV12-4 | TGTGCCAGCAGTTTTTTGGGGGGAGCTCAGCCCCAGCATTTT | CASSFLGGAQPQHF
TRBJ2-1 | 19 | few | TRBD2 | TRBV5-1 | TGCGCCAGCAGCTTGGCCGGCCTAGCGGGGGGACCTTCCTACAATGAGCAGTTCTTC | CASSLAGLAGGPSYNEQFF
TRBJ2-3 | 17 | NA | TRBD2 | TRBV7-2 | TGTGCCAGCAGCCGACCGACTAGCGGGGAAGGCACAGATACGCAGTATTTT | CASSRPTSGEGTDTQYF
TRBJ2-4 | 14 | NA | TRBD2 | TRBV6-5 | TGTGCCAGCAGCTCACCGAGCGGGAGTTACATTCAGTACTTC | CASSSPSGSYIQYF
TRBJ2-7 | 14 | NA | NA | TRBV20-1 | TGCAGTGCTAGAGTCCCCGTAAACTCCTACGAGCAGTACTTC | CSARVPVNSYEQYF
TRBJ2-2 | 14 | NA | TRBD1 | TRBV7-2 | TGTGCCAGCAGCTCCGACAGGGACGTCGGGGAGCTGTTTTTT | CASSSDRDVGELFF
TRBJ1-2 | 15 | few | NA | TRBV5-1 | TGCGCCAGCAGCTTGGAGGCAGCGGGACCGGATGGGTACACCTTC | CASSLEAAGPDGYTF
TRBJ1-1 | 16 | few | NA | TRBV6-5 | TGTGCCAGCAGTTACTCGACGTACAGAAAGAGCACTGAAGCTTTCTTT | CASSYSTYRKSTEAFF
TRBJ2-4 | 15 | few | TRBD2 | TRBV20-1 | TGCAGTGCTAGAGATCTGGCGGGGGAGAAAAACATTCAGTACTTC | CSARDLAGEKNIQYF
TRBJ2-1 | 14 | NA | NA | TRBV12-3/TRBV12-4 | TGTGCCAGCAGCCTTGCGGCAGGGACCAATGAGCAGTTCTTC | CASSLAAGTNEQFF
TRBJ2-7 | 15 | few | NA | TRBV29-1 | TGCAGCGTTGTTCCGGGAGCTAGGAACACCTACGAGCAGTACTTC | CSVVPGARNTYEQYF
TRBJ1-1 | 15 | NA | NA | TRBV7-9 | TGTGCCAGCAGCCGCAGACGCAACGTGAACACTGAAGCTTTCTTT | CASSRRRNVNTEAFF
TRBJ2-7 | 13 | NA | NA | TRBV7-2 | TGTGCCAGCAGCTTAGCGAAGGTCTACGAGCAGTACTTC | CASSLAKVYEQYF
TRBJ2-5 | 14 | few | TRBD2 | TRBV12-3/TRBV12-4 | TGTGCCAGCACCCCACCGGGGGGGGAAGAGACCCAGTACTTC | CASTPPGGEETQYF
TRBJ2-1 | 14 | few | NA | TRBV20-1 | TGCAGTGCTAGAGCAGGGGTGGCCTACAATGAGCAGTTCTTC | CSARAGVAYNEQFF
TRBJ2-7 | 15 | NA | TRBD1 | TRBV18 | TGTGCCAGCTCACCACGAGAGAACAGGGGCTACGAGCAGTACTTC | CASSPRENRGYEQYF
TRBJ2-1 | 18 | NA | TRBD2 | TRBV7-9 | TGTGCCAGCAGCTCCGGTGCTAGCGGGGGTCCGACCTACAATGAGCAGTTCTTC | CASSSGASGGPTYNEQFF
TRBJ1-2 | 13 | NA | NA | TRBV5-1 | TGCGCCAGCAGCTTCGACAGGACTGGGGGCTACACCTTC | CASSFDRTGGYTF
TRBJ2-7 | 15 | few | TRBD1 | TRBV7-2 | TGTGCCAGCAGCTTACCCCGGGACAGGGGCTACGAGCAGTACTTC | CASSLPRDRGYEQYF
TRBJ1-2 | 16 | NA | NA | TRBV27 | TGTGCCAGCAGGGGGGGCCGAGTTGATCCTAACTATGGCTACACCTTC | CASRGGRVDPNYGYTF
TRBJ2-1 | 14 | NA | TRBD2 | TRBV20-1 | TGCAGTGCTTCTAGAGGCGGGAGGGGAAATGAGCAGTTCTTC | CSASRGGRGNEQFF
TRBJ2-3 | 17 | few | TRBD2 | TRBV7-9 | TGTGCCAGCAGCTTCCGAATAAGCGGGAGGGCAACAGATACGCAGTATTTT | CASSFRISGRATDTQYF
TRBJ2-5 | 15 | few | NA | TRBV14 | TGTGCCAGCAGCCACTGGACTGGAGGGTGGGAGACCCAGTACTTC | CASSHWTGGWETQYF
TRBJ2-7 | 13 | NA | NA | TRBV7-9 | TGTGCCAGCAGGGGAGGCGGTCCCTACGAGCAGTACTTC | CASRGGGPYEQYF
TRBJ2-1 | 14 | NA | TRBD2 | TRBV6-2/TRBV6-3 | TGTGCCAGCAGCTTCGGGGGGTTCTACAATGAGCAGTTCTTC | CASSFGGFYNEQFF
TRBJ2-3 | 15 | NA | TRBD2 | TRBV7-9 | TGTGCCAGCAGCTCTCTAGCGGAGGTCACAGATACGCAGTATTTT | CASSSLAEVTDTQYF
TRBJ2-7 | 15 | NA | TRBD1 | TRBV27 | TGTGCCAGCGGTACGGGACAGGGGCTCATCCACGAGCAGTACTTC | CASGTGQGLIHEQYF
TRBJ2-7 | 13 | NA | TRBD2 | TRBV20-1 | TGCAGTGCTTGTTTAGCGGGAGTCTACGAGCAGTACTTC | CSACLAGVYEQYF
TRBJ1-1 | 19 | NA | NA | TRBV5-6 | TGTGCCAGCAGCTTGGGCCATCTGGGGAGAAGTTTGCCGAACACTGAAGCTTTCTTT | CASSLGHLGRSLPNTEAFF
TRBJ2-5 | 16 | NA | TRBD2 | TRBV20-1 | TGCAGTGCTAGTCGGGCTAGCGGGGGGGAGCAAGAGACCCGGTACTTC | CSASRASGGEQETRYF